The T cell receptor (beta chain) described here comes from a study of CD8+CD57+ T cells in acquired aplastic anemia. Looking at the study overall: Quantities of DNA derived from sorted CD4+ and CD8+ cells averaged roughly 3 ug.

As for this clonotype: Its specificity is not known.

Profiling of TCR beta VDJ combinations and CDR3 sequences used genomic DNA as template. MiXCR, run by TCRdb on the reads, gives a single entry per CDR3 protein. Among over 150,000 distinct CDR3 sequences listed, less than 65% were seen once. The V and J ends lost 1 base and 9 bases respectively, with 7 bases between them. The length of the CDR3 is 12 residues. Germline V lookup: CDR1 SGHVS, CDR2 FNYEAQ. The study's findings and limits: Patients and controls shared some 30 CD8+ CDR3 sequences.

This chain links TRBV7-6 with TRBJ1-5; no clear D. This receptor was obtained from a human donor in good health, serving as a control. Sequencing used sorted CD4+, CD8+, or CD8+CD57+ T cells (not recorded which) from PBMCs. CDR3 amino acids: CASSLDPGPQHF. The CDR3 bases are TGTGCCAGCAGCTTAGATCCAGGGCCCCAGCATTTT. The variable domain in full, with the rest retrieved from reference TRBV7-6 and TRBJ1-5, is GAGVSQSPRYKVTKRGQDVALRCDPISGHVSLYWYRQALGQGPEFLTYFNYEAQQDKSGLPNDRFSAERPEGSISTLTIQRTEQRDSAMYRCASSLDPGPQHFGDGTRLSIL.